The sequence of this TCR beta chain was determined in a study of blood T cell repertoires in COVID-19. On the study more broadly: T cells, B-cell-depleted T cells, or PBMCs provided the cDNA or gDNA that served as material.

CDR1 MGHRA and CDR2 YSYEKL come from the germline V gene. Trimming removed 1 base at V and 0 bases at J, with 9 bases between. CDR3 length: 15 residues. In the source study's methods: Estimation of nucleated cell counts relied on the amplification of reference gene primers. Here immunoSEQ multiplex PCR was the method, and the copy in TCRdb shows in-frame clones only, minus some. The V and J calls and clone size are taken from that table; D and trimming were inferred from the DNA. The profile shows around 230,000 clones, approximately 84% of them singletons. Sample: peripheral blood. This sequence originates from a woman older than 75 with acute or convalescent COVID-19. The rearrangement uses TRBV4-1 and TRBJ1-1; D gene unclear. CDR3 residues: CASSQGATMNTEAFF. The CDR3 DNA is TGCGCCAGCAGCCAAGGGGCAACAATGAACACTGAAGCTTTCTTT.